The clone carrying this TCR beta chain occurred once. Its antigen is not identified. The CDR3 contains 15 residues. V dropped 2 bases and J dropped 3; count of bases not matched to a gene: 6. The germline V gene encodes CDR1 MGHDK and CDR2 SYGVNS. The data derive from a study of beta chain features in type 1 diabetes. Study background: Examination covered around 98,000,000 sorted cells spanning all samples. Study-level points and caveats: TCRB CDR3 length was moderately but significantly reduced in all four CD4+ subsets of Type 1 diabetes patients. Comparison showed that naive, central memory and Treg TCRB repertoires appeared more similar among patients than among healthy donors.

Isolated RNA was reverse transcribed in full, so expressed TCRB transcripts were sequenced. Profiled with immunoSEQ multiplex PCR; TCRdb holds only in-frame clones, not every one. This repertoire shows 250,000 to 300,000 clones, less than 30% found once; its top ten account for around 0.013%. This chain links TRBV25-1 with TRBJ1-1; 7 nucleotides match TRBD1. The clonotype comes from a woman in her twenties or thirties with type 1 diabetes. Sequenced: naive CD4+ T cells from blood. The CDR3: CASSELTTGHTEAFF. In nucleotides, the CDR3 is TGTGCCAGCAGTGAACTAACGACAGGGCACACTGAAGCTTTCTTT.